The 31 T cell receptor beta chains presented below share a single source sample, sequenced in a study of a mutant IDH1 vaccine in newly diagnosed glioma (dated by TCRdb to the early 2020s). The time point label of this sample denotes: week 35, safety follow-up. A 20-mer mutant IDH1 peptide at 300 micrograms in Montanide made up each vaccine dose, which was injected subcutaneously together with topical imiquimod. The antigens of these receptors remain unknown. Library preparation was by the immunoSEQ multiplex PCR assay. Drawn from immuneACCESS, this table holds only the in-frame rearrangements with V and J called that TCRdb kept. Clones are partly lost; checked studies trace under half to an unresolved V gene and leave the rest unexplained. The table for this sample lists about 41,000 clones; over 75% of them were counted only once. The ten top clones hold around 1.5% of the sample. The material sequenced was PBMCs, taken from a glioma patient whose treatment included an IDH1 peptide vaccine. The receptor source for this set is a man aged 40-49 years with glioma.

The CDR3 coding sequence is TGTGCCAGCAGTGTGACCCCCGGGACAGGGGACACCGGGGAGCTGTTTTTT. This translates into CASSVTPGTGDTGELFF. The gene calls are TRBV2 and TRBJ2-2; 10 bases are a match to TRBD1. V shed 4 bases and J 3 bases; nucleotides not matched to a gene: 8. Germline V gene data show CDR1 as SNHLY and CDR2 as FYNNEI. The CDR3 has 17 residues.

This rearrangement joins TRBV6-5 to TRBJ1-3; D ambiguous. The V and J ends lost 6 bases and 4 bases respectively, with 16 bases between them. CDR1 is MNHEY, CDR2 SVGAGI, per germline. The CDR3 consists of 15 residues. CDR3 coding DNA: TGTGCCAGCAGGCCTGGTTTCGGGGAAGGAAACACCATATATTTT. This encodes CASRPGFGEGNTIYF.

V gene TRBV28 combines with J gene TRBJ1-3, with 9 bases that match TRBD1. This CDR3 has 16 residues. The V gene's germline CDR1 is MDHEN and CDR2 SYDVKM. Germline trimming cut 4 bases from V and 0 bases from J; bases unmatched to any gene: 4. The CDR3 sequence is CASSYGTGPSGNTIYF. In DNA, the CDR3 is TGTGCCAGCAGTTACGGGACAGGGCCCTCTGGAAACACCATATATTTT.

The gene calls are TRBV28 and TRBJ1-1; no definite D call. Deletions cut 4 bases from V and 4 bases from J, with 19 bases between. Germline-derived CDR1 and CDR2 are MDHEN and SYDVKM. The CDR3 is 16 residues long. The CDR3 DNA reads TGTGCCAGCAGTTCCCCATCCGGGGAGGGATTCACTGAAGCTTTCTTT. Amino acid sequence: CASSSPSGEGFTEAFF.

The chain links TRBV6-5 to TRBJ2-1; a possible D gene is TRBD2 (6 bases). The germline V gene encodes CDR1 MNHEY and CDR2 SVGAGI. CDR3 length: 16 residues. V was cut by 2 bases and J by 6 bases, with 17 bases left in between. CDR3 sequence reads: CASSYAWAIGGNEQFF. The CDR3 DNA reads as TGTGCCAGCAGTTACGCGTGGGCCATCGGGGGCAATGAGCAGTTCTTC.

The gene calls are TRBV27 and TRBJ1-5, with D unclear. With 0 bases removed from V and 4 bases from J, the gap between germline ends came to 19 bases. Germline V lookup: CDR1 MNHEY, CDR2 SMNVEV (reference sequence). The CDR3 totals 18 residues. This CDR3 reads CASSLSPGVGLPNQPQHF. The CDR3 DNA is TGTGCCAGCAGTTTATCCCCGGGAGTCGGTCTCCCTAATCAGCCCCAGCATTTT.

This chain connects TRBV7-9 to TRBJ1-1; D call uncertain. Looked up from germline, CDR1 is SEHNR and CDR2 is FQNEAQ (reference sequence). Trimming removed 4 bases from V and 2 bases from J, with 11 bases in between. There are 14 residues in the CDR3. The CDR3, as DNA: TGTGCCAGCAGCTCAGAATCAGGAAACACTGAAGCTTTCTTT. It encodes CASSSESGNTEAFF.

This chain connects TRBV5-1 to TRBJ2-6; D is unresolved. Trimming removed 4 bases from V and 2 bases from J, with 7 bases in between. The V gene's germline CDR1 is SGHRS and CDR2 YFSETQ. The CDR3 covers 14 residues. CDR3 DNA sequence: TGCGCCAGCAGCGCGAATACTGGGGCCAACGTCCTGACTTTC. It codes for CASSANTGANVLTF.

The rearrangement joins TRBV28 to TRBJ1-2; D is uncertain. The CDR3 sequence is 17 residues long. V gave up 3 bases and J gave up 6 bases, with 23 bases separating them. CDR1 is MDHEN, CDR2 SYDVKM, per germline. The DNA for the CDR3 is TGTGCCAGCAGTTTCCACCTAGAGGGCAGACGGTCGAATGGCTACACCTTC. Amino acid sequence: CASSFHLEGRRSNGYTF.

This chain connects TRBV2 to TRBJ2-1, with 9 bases matching TRBD2. Germline trimming cut 10 bases from V and 4 bases from J; bases unmatched to any gene: 8. Germline lookup yields CDR1 SNHLY and CDR2 FYNNEI. This CDR3 is 14 amino acids long. In DNA, the CDR3 is TGTGCCACCTCCAGACTAGCGGCTTACAATGAGCAGTTCTTC. Encoded protein: CATSRLAAYNEQFF.

The V call is TRBV25-1, the J call TRBJ1-2; D perhaps matches TRBD1 (5 bases). Trimming removed 0 bases from V and 8 bases from J, with 13 bases in between. Germline-derived CDR1 and CDR2 are MGHDK and SYGVNS. There are 14 residues in the CDR3. The CDR3 DNA reads as TGTGCCAGCAGTGAATATCATCAGGGAGGGGGCTACACCTTC. Its translation is CASSEYHQGGGYTF.

The V gene is TRBV5-4, the J gene TRBJ1-3; possibly TRBD1 for D (6 bases). Trimming removed 4 bases from V and 4 bases from J, with 12 bases in between. CDR1 and CDR2 from the germline V gene are SGHNT and YYREEE (reference sequence). The CDR3 totals 14 residues. CDR3 loop: CASSRGADGNTIYF. CDR3 DNA: TGTGCCAGCAGCCGGGGGGCAGACGGAAACACCATATATTTT.

This clone was detected once. V and J are TRBV27 and TRBJ1-2; TRBD1 matches 7 bases. CDR3 size: 13 residues. Germline trimming cut 6 bases from V and 7 bases from J; bases unmatched to any gene: 8. Germline CDR1 is MNHEY and CDR2 is SMNVEV (reference sequence). CDR3 protein: CASRFRQGAGYTF. The CDR3 DNA is TGTGCCAGCAGATTTAGACAGGGTGCTGGCTACACCTTC.

The genes are TRBV7-2 and TRBJ2-1, with no clear D. Trimming took 5 bases from V and 6 from J, leaving 14 bases between them. Germline V CDR1 and CDR2: SGHTA, FQGNSA. The CDR3 extends over 14 amino acids. The CDR3 loop is CASSPRKGPNEQFF. CDR3 in DNA: TGTGCCAGCAGCCCTCGAAAAGGCCCCAATGAGCAGTTCTTC.

V and J are TRBV2 and TRBJ1-6; D uncertain. The CDR3 runs 15 residues. V was clipped by 6 bases and J by 10 bases, with 19 bases between them. Germline CDR1 reads SNHLY; CDR2 reads FYNNEI. CDR3 amino acids: CASRGRTGLASPLHF. CDR3 sequence (DNA): TGTGCCAGCAGGGGCAGGACCGGGTTAGCCTCACCCCTCCACTTT.

V is TRBV25-1 and J is TRBJ2-2, with no clear D. Germline V gene sequence: CDR1 MGHDK, CDR2 SYGVNS. The V end was cut by 6 bases, the J end by 2 bases, with 4 bases between. The CDR3 has 12 residues. The CDR3: CASRFNTGELFF. The CDR3 DNA sequence: TGTGCCAGCAGGTTTAACACCGGGGAGCTGTTTTTT.

This sequence joins TRBV7-2 and TRBJ1-4; D is possibly TRBD1 (5 bases). V lost 1 base and J lost 7, with 13 bases in between. The CDR3 extends over 15 amino acids. Germline CDR1 and CDR2: SGHTA and FQGNSA. The chain's CDR3 is CASSLVRSGGEKLFF. The CDR3 DNA reads as TGTGCCAGCAGCTTAGTCCGGTCGGGGGGTGAAAAACTGTTTTTT.

The J gene is TRBJ2-1, the V gene TRBV21-1; the table gives TRBD2 as D, unverified against the DNA. TRBV21-1 is marked as a pseudogene. The CDR3 is made up of 16 amino acids. CDR3 coding DNA: TGTGCCAGCAGCAAACCCCCGGGAGAGGTCTACAATGAGCAGTTCTTC. Encoded protein: CASSKPPGEVYNEQFF.

The chain has TRBV9 and TRBJ1-1; 7 nucleotides agree with TRBD1. The CDR3 has 15 amino acids. Losses at the gene ends were 3 bases for V and 4 bases for J; bases not matched to a gene: 9. Germline values: CDR1 SGDLS, CDR2 YYNGEE. The CDR3, as DNA: TGTGCCAGCAGCGCCCTCGCGTCAGGGGGCACTGAAGCTTTCTTT. This codes for CASSALASGGTEAFF. Based on the CDR3 plus reference TRBV9 and TRBJ1-1, the full variable domain is DSGVTQTPKHLITATGQRVTLRCSPRSGDLSVYWYQQSLDQGLQFLIQYYNGEERAKGNILERFSAQQFPDLHSELNLSSLELGDSALYFCASSALASGGTEAFFGQGTRLTVV.

The V call is TRBV6-5, the J call TRBJ2-3; 7 bases are a match to TRBD1. Trimming at V came to 7 bases and at J to 5 bases, leaving 0 bases not matched to a gene. The CDR3 spans 11 residues. Germline CDR1 and CDR2: MNHEY and SVGAGI. In nucleotides, the CDR3 is TGTGCCAGCAACAGGGGAGATACGCAGTATTTT. Translated, it gives CASNRGDTQYF.

The rearrangement links TRBV4-2 to TRBJ1-4; D ambiguous. Germline CDR1 reads LGHNA; CDR2 reads YNFKEQ. The ends were cut back, 1 base at V and 8 bases at J, with 17 bases in the middle. This CDR3 has 16 amino acids. Written as DNA, the CDR3 is TGTGCCAGCAGCCAAGGATTGGGAGGTGGATGGGAAAAACTGTTTTTT. Translation gives CASSQGLGGGWEKLFF.

This clone was seen only a few times. The chain recombines TRBV6-5 with TRBJ2-3; TRBD2 matches 9 bases. The V segment lost 0 bases and the J segment 6 bases; nucleotides outside the gene matches: 7. CDR1 MNHEY and CDR2 SVGAGI come from the germline V gene. The CDR3 sequence is 16 residues long. CDR3 in DNA: TGTGCCAGCAGTTACTCGCCTAGCGGGATTCGTGATACGCAGTATTTT. Protein sequence: CASSYSPSGIRDTQYF.

The CDR3 loop is CASRGSNQPQHF. CDR3 sequence (DNA): TGTGCCAGCAGGGGCAGCAATCAGCCCCAGCATTTT. The rearrangement uses TRBV6-1 and TRBJ1-5; no clear D gene. The CDR3 consists of 12 residues. V was shortened by 6 bases and J by 1 base, with 4 bases between the two germline ends. CDR1 MNHNS and CDR2 SASEGT come from the germline V gene.

The chain employs TRBV7-2 and TRBJ2-3; 7 bases match TRBD1. Germline loops: CDR1 SGHTA, CDR2 FQGNSA. Trimming removed 5 bases from V and 4 bases from J; junction bases left unmatched: 12. CDR3 size: 16 residues. The CDR3 DNA reads as TGTGCCAGCAGCCACCCAGTTCCGACAGGGCCAGATACGCAGTATTTT. Amino acids: CASSHPVPTGPDTQYF.

This rearrangement joins TRBV19 to TRBJ1-1, with 7 positions matching TRBD1. Germline CDR1 LNHDA, CDR2 SQIVND (reference sequence). This CDR3 region has 14 residues. The trim removed 4 bases at V and 1 base at J, leaving 3 bases unmatched. The CDR3 is CASSTRQGNTEAFF. The CDR3 DNA sequence: TGTGCCAGTAGTACAAGACAGGGGAACACTGAAGCTTTCTTT. Drawing the rest from reference TRBV19 and TRBJ1-1, the complete variable domain is DGGITQSPKYLFRKEGQNVTLSCEQNLNHDAMYWYRQDPGQGLRLIYYSQIVNDFQKGDIAEGYSVSREKKESFPLTVTSAQKNPTAFYLCASSTRQGNTEAFFGQGTRLTVV.

The chain has TRBV11-3 and TRBJ1-4; a weak D match, TRBD1 (5 bases). Trimming left V 5 bases short and J 8 bases short, with 18 bases between. Per germline, CDR1 SGHNT and CDR2 YENEEA. This CDR3 has 15 residues. The CDR3 DNA reads TGTGCCAGCAGCCAACGACGAGGGGAGAGGGAAAAACTGTTTTTT. Its protein is CASSQRRGEREKLFF.

This chain links TRBV28 with TRBJ2-7; the match to TRBD1 covers 10 bases. Losses at the gene ends were 5 bases for V and 2 bases for J; bases not matched to a gene: 9. Per germline, CDR1 MDHEN and CDR2 SYDVKM. This CDR3 is built from 16 residues. The CDR3 region is CASSPTGTGVTYEQYF. In nucleotides, the CDR3 is TGTGCCAGCAGTCCTACCGGGACAGGGGTCACCTACGAGCAGTACTTC. The complete variable domain, with remaining parts taken from reference TRBV28 and TRBJ2-7, reads DVKVTQSSRYLVKRTGEKVFLECVQDMDHENMFWYRQDPGLGLRLIYFSYDVKMKEKGDIPEGYSVSREKKERFSLILESASTNQTSMYLCASSPTGTGVTYEQYFGPGTRLTVT.

This rearrangement joins TRBV4-3 to TRBJ2-5; 8 bases are a match to TRBD1. Germline lookup yields CDR1 LGHNA and CDR2 YSLEER. This CDR3 has 13 amino acids. Germline trimming cut 4 bases from V and 4 bases from J; bases unmatched to any gene: 2. CDR3 coding DNA: TGCGCCAGCAGCCCCGGACAGGGAGAGACCCAGTACTTC. Translated, it gives CASSPGQGETQYF.

The chain couples TRBV7-9 to TRBJ2-2; D is perhaps TRBD1 (5 bases). Trimming left V 3 bases short and J 7 bases short, with 12 bases between. Germline values: CDR1 SEHNR, CDR2 FQNEAQ (reference sequence). The CDR3 length is 14 residues. CDR3: CASSLIPGLGELFF. The CDR3 DNA sequence: TGTGCCAGCAGCTTGATCCCAGGGCTCGGGGAGCTGTTTTTT.

This rearrangement joins TRBV28 to TRBJ1-1, with TRBD1 matching 9 bases. Germline V CDR1 and CDR2: MDHEN, SYDVKM. The CDR3 consists of 15 residues. J gave up 8 bases and V 2 bases, and 9 bases lay outside the gene matches. The CDR3 nucleotides read TGTGCCAGCAGTTTAAGGGACAGGGCGATCCCAGAAGCTTTCTTT. Protein sequence: CASSLRDRAIPEAFF. Variable domain in full (rest from reference TRBV28 and TRBJ1-1): DVKVTQSSRYLVKRTGEKVFLECVQDMDHENMFWYRQDPGLGLRLIYFSYDVKMKEKGDIPEGYSVSREKKERFSLILESASTNQTSMYLCASSLRDRAIPEAFFGQGTRLTVV.

The rearrangement links TRBV28 to TRBJ2-1, with D maybe TRBD2 (6 bases). Germline V gives CDR1 MDHEN, CDR2 SYDVKM. Deletions cut 2 bases from V and 0 bases from J, with 14 bases between. CDR3 length: 17 amino acids. The CDR3 spells CASSLELREPSYNEQFF. The CDR3 DNA reads TGTGCCAGCAGTTTAGAGTTGCGGGAACCCTCCTACAATGAGCAGTTCTTC.